A selection of T cell receptor beta chains follows, all from one sample in a study of blood T cell repertoires in COVID-19. Data came from immunoSEQ multiplex PCR; TCRdb stores just in-frame clones and leaves some out. The repertoire consists of about 77,000 clones, with 88% occurring once and the leading ten covering under 7.5%. Sequenced input: peripheral blood. These receptors all come from a woman of 80 years or more with acute or convalescent COVID-19. Both conserved end residues are part of each CDR3. The D gene is left open where the match is weak. Part of the rows lack a size; the others show once, few, many or a class for expanded clones.

d_gene | j_gene | v_gene | abundance | CDR3nt | CDR3aa
TRBD2 | TRBJ2-5 | TRBV11-2 | . | TGTGCCAGCAGCCTGCTTAGCGGGAGTGGTGATGAGACCCAGTACTTC | CASSLLSGSGDETQYF
TRBD1 | TRBJ1-1 | TRBV3-1/TRBV3-2 | . | TGTGCCAGCAGCCACGGGACAGGGAACACTGAAGCTTTCTTT | CASSHGTGNTEAFF
TRBD1 | TRBJ1-5 | TRBV5-8 | . | TGTGCCAGCAGCTTGACAGGGGGATTCAGTCAGCCCCAGCATTTT | CASSLTGGFSQPQHF
TRBD1 | TRBJ1-6 | TRBV3-1/TRBV3-2 | . | TGTGCCAGCAGCCAAGCCGGGACAGGGGACTCACCCCTCCACTTT | CASSQAGTGDSPLHF
TRBD1 | TRBJ2-1 | TRBV7-7 | . | TGTGCTAGCAGCAAAGGACAGGGAAGCGTTGAGCAGTTCTTC | CASSKGQGSVEQFF
TRBD1 | TRBJ1-1 | TRBV18 | once | TGTGCCAGCTCGCTCACCGGGACAGGGTCAGTATCTGGCACTGAAGCTTTCTTT | CASSLTGTGSVSGTEAFF
. | TRBJ1-1 | TRBV7-9 | . | TGTGCCAGCAGCTCCCCGGGGGGAATGAACACTGAAGCTTTCTTT | CASSSPGGMNTEAFF
TRBD1 | TRBJ1-1 | TRBV7-2 | once | TGTGCCAGCAGCCCGGACAGGGCAGTCACTGAAGCTTTCTTT | CASSPDRAVTEAFF
TRBD2 | TRBJ2-7 | TRBV6-2/TRBV6-3 | . | TGTGCCAGCAGTTACTCTTTGACGACTAGCGGGAGTCGTTACGAGCAGTACTTC | CASSYSLTTSGSRYEQYF
. | TRBJ2-1 | TRBV5-1 | . | TGCGCCAGCAGCTTGGTAGGGGGTTGGGAGCAGTTCTTC | CASSLVGGWEQFF
TRBD1 | TRBJ1-3 | TRBV5-1 | . | TGCGCCAGCAGCTTGGCCGGGACAGGGTTGGGAAACACCATATATTTT | CASSLAGTGLGNTIYF
. | TRBJ1-2 | TRBV3-1/TRBV3-2 | . | TGTGCCAGCAGCCAGGGGGCGGGTGGCTACACCTTC | CASSQGAGGYTF
TRBD1 | TRBJ1-5 | TRBV30 | . | TGTGCCTGGAGTAAAGGGGGCGGCAATCAGCCCCAGCATTTT | CAWSKGGGNQPQHF
. | TRBJ2-2 | TRBV4-1 | . | TGCGCCAGCAGCCAGCTGACTAGAACCGGGGAGCTGTTTTTT | CASSQLTRTGELFF
. | TRBJ2-7 | TRBV7-2 | few | TGTGCCAGCAGCTCTACTAGTGTGTACGAGCAGTACTTC | CASSSTSVYEQYF
TRBD2 | TRBJ2-7 | TRBV19 | . | TGTGCCAGTAGTATTACTAGCGGGAGGGACCCCTACGAGCAGTACTTC | CASSITSGRDPYEQYF
. | TRBJ1-2 | TRBV18 | . | TGTGCCAGCTCGCTAGGGGACAAAGACTATGGCTACACCTTC | CASSLGDKDYGYTF
TRBD2 | TRBJ2-1 | TRBV11-3 | . | TGTGCCAGCAGCCCATTTAGGAGTACTAGCGGAGACAATGAGCAGTTCTTC | CASSPFRSTSGDNEQFF
. | TRBJ1-2 | TRBV19 | . | TGTGCCAGTAGTGGTCCCCCGGGGAAGTCTAACTATGGCTACACCTTC | CASSGPPGKSNYGYTF
TRBD2 | TRBJ2-3 | TRBV30 | . | TGTGCCTATACCGGGACTAGCGGTCGCACAGATACGCAGTATTTT | CAYTGTSGRTDTQYF
TRBD1 | TRBJ1-1 | TRBV7-9 | few | TGTGCCAGCAGCTTTCCCTCGGGGACAGGGGGTTGGAACACTGAAGCTTTCTTT | CASSFPSGTGGWNTEAFF
TRBD1 | TRBJ1-5 | TRBV25-1 | . | TGTGCCAGCAGTGGGACAGGGGAAGTTCAGCCCCAGCATTTT | CASSGTGEVQPQHF
. | TRBJ2-1 | TRBV7-9 | . | TGTGCCAGCAGCCCGAGCTATGGCTACAATGAGCAGTTCTTC | CASSPSYGYNEQFF
TRBD2 | TRBJ2-1 | TRBV30 | . | TGTGCCTGGAGTGTATTAGCGGGGGGGTACAATGAGCAGTTCTTC | CAWSVLAGGYNEQFF
TRBD2 | TRBJ2-2 | TRBV2 | . | TGTGCCAGCAGTTCGGCAATAGCGGGGTTAGGCACCGGGGAGCTGTTTTTT | CASSSAIAGLGTGELFF
. | TRBJ1-5 | TRBV7-9 | few | TGTGCCAGCAGCTTAGGGACAAATCAGCCCCAGCATTTT | CASSLGTNQPQHF
TRBD1 | TRBJ1-2 | TRBV24-1 | . | TGTGCCACCAGTGATGAGGGACAGAGGCGGAGTTGTGGCTACACCTTC | CATSDEGQRRSCGYTF
. | TRBJ2-2 | TRBV11-3 | . | TGTGCCAGCAGCTTAGGACAGTTCACCGGGGAGCTGTTTTTT | CASSLGQFTGELFF
. | TRBJ2-3 | TRBV5-8 | . | TGTGCCAGCAGTCGCAGGGGCACAGATACGCAGTATTTT | CASSRRGTDTQYF
TRBD1 | TRBJ2-5 | TRBV2 | . | TGTGCCAGCCGGGACAGGGGAAGGGAGACCCAGTACTTC | CASRDRGRETQYF
TRBD1 | TRBJ2-7 | TRBV7-2 | . | TGTGCCAGCAGCCTGGGACAGGGGGATTCCTACGAGCAGTACTTC | CASSLGQGDSYEQYF
TRBD1 | TRBJ2-1 | TRBV5-5 | . | TGTGCCAGCAGCCCTCGAAGGACAGGGTACAATGAGCAGTTCTTC | CASSPRRTGYNEQFF
TRBD2 | TRBJ2-5 | TRBV5-1 | . | TGCGCCAGCAGCTTGGACGTCGCGGGAGGGCAAGAGACCCAGTACTTC | CASSLDVAGGQETQYF
. | TRBJ1-2 | TRBV29-1 | . | TGCAGCGGTGATAGCGGCTATGGCTACACCTTC | CSGDSGYGYTF
. | TRBJ1-2 | TRBV30 | few | TGTGCCTGGAGTGTCGATCGAAAGAAAGGAGATGGCTACACCTTC | CAWSVDRKKGDGYTF
TRBD1 | TRBJ2-2 | TRBV6-5 | . | TGTGCCAGCACTCAAGGACAGGGTAACACCGGGGAGCTGTTTTTT | CASTQGQGNTGELFF
. | TRBJ2-7 | TRBV6-6 | few | TGTGCCAGCAGCCCTTACAGCACCTCCTACGAGCAGTACTTC | CASSPYSTSYEQYF
TRBD1 | TRBJ2-7 | TRBV6-5 | . | TGTGCCAGCTCCCCAAGACAGGGGACATACGAGCAGTACTTC | CASSPRQGTYEQYF
. | TRBJ1-5 | TRBV9 | . | TGTGCCAGCAGCGTAGACCCTAATGTTGAGAAGCCCCAGCATTTT | CASSVDPNVEKPQHF
TRBD2 | TRBJ2-1 | TRBV7-2 | . | TGTGCCAGCAGACCATTCGTAGCGGGGAGCGTCAATGAGCAGTTCTTC | CASRPFVAGSVNEQFF
. | TRBJ1-1 | TRBV6-2/TRBV6-3 | . | TGTGCCAGCAGTTACGAGGCAGTTGAAGCTTTCTTT | CASSYEAVEAFF
TRBD1 | TRBJ2-1 | TRBV7-8 | once | TGTGCCAGCAGCCGACAGGGTGGGAACAATGAGCAGTTCTTC | CASSRQGGNNEQFF
TRBD1 | TRBJ1-4 | TRBV7-9 | . | TGTGCCAGCGGCTCTGACAGGGACGGTGAAAAACTGTTTTTT | CASGSDRDGEKLFF
TRBD1 | TRBJ1-1 | TRBV6-5 | . | TGTGCCAGCAGTCTGACAGGGTTGAACACTGAAGCTTTCTTT | CASSLTGLNTEAFF
. | TRBJ1-1 | TRBV18 | . | TGTGCCAGCTCCCCCTCGGTGGAAGCTTTCTTT | CASSPSVEAFF
. | TRBJ1-2 | TRBV21-1 | . | TGTGCCAGCAGGGAACGAGGACAGGACAGCCCTTTCTATGGCTACACCTTC | CASRERGQDSPFYGYTF
. | TRBJ2-1 | TRBV19 | . | TGTGCCAGTATTTCTCCTTCCAATGAGCAGTTCTTC | CASISPSNEQFF
. | TRBJ2-5 | TRBV6-5 | . | TGTGCCAGCGCGCGGGGGCTCGAGCGGGAGACCCAGTACTTC | CASARGLERETQYF
. | TRBJ2-7 | TRBV29-1 | . | TGCAGCGCCGACCCTCAGGGCGGTCCCCTACGAGAGCAGTACTTC | CSADPQGGPLREQYF
TRBD2 | TRBJ2-3 | TRBV7-8 | . | TGTGCCAGCAGCTCCGGACTAGCGGACACAGATACGCAGTATTTT | CASSSGLADTDTQYF
TRBD2 | TRBJ2-3 | TRBV7-2 | . | TGTGCCAGCAGCTTAGCTGGGACTAGCGGGATACGCCCAGATACGCAGTATTTT | CASSLAGTSGIRPDTQYF
TRBD2 | TRBJ2-3 | TRBV5-1 | . | TGCGCCAGCAGCAGCGCTAGCGGGGAAACAGATACGCAGTATTTT | CASSSASGETDTQYF